The 20 T cell receptor beta chains below all came from one sample that was sequenced in a study of T cell repertoires in cytomegalovirus infection. One entry per CDR3 protein, called by TCRdb with MiXCR from the reads. The data hold 150,000 to 200,000 distinct CDR3 sequences, with approximately 20% observed a single time. The specimen sequenced was PBMCs. The receptor source for this set is a human donor in good health (CMV status not recorded). Some clones in this sample may be carry-over from other donors' samples.

The chain recombines TRBV11-3 with TRBJ2-1; TRBD1 agrees at 8 bases. The germline CDR1 and CDR2 sequences are SGHNT and YENEEA. The CDR3 spans 14 residues. Germline trimming cut 5 bases from V and 7 bases from J; bases unmatched to any gene: 7. CDR3 DNA: TGTGCCAGCAGCCCCACAGGGGGATATAATGAGCAGTTCTTC. This sequence encodes CASSPTGGYNEQFF. The complete variable domain, with remaining parts taken from reference TRBV11-3 and TRBJ2-1, reads EAGVVQSPRYKIIEKKQPVAFWCNPISGHNTLYWYLQNLGQGPELLIRYENEEAVDDSQLPKDRFSAERLKGVDSTLKIQPAELGDSAVYLCASSPTGGYNEQFFGPGTRLTVL.

The genes are TRBV28 and TRBJ2-7, with TRBD1 as a possible D gene (5 bases). This CDR3 is 13 amino acids long. Trimming cost V 5 bases and J 2 bases, with 10 bases left between them. Germline V gene data show CDR1 as MDHEN and CDR2 as SYDVKM. Here the CDR3 reads CASSRDRTYEQYF. The CDR3 DNA reads TGTGCCAGCAGTCGCGACAGAACCTACGAGCAGTACTTC.

CDR3 sequence: CASSSGLRPSSGNTIYF. The CDR3 coding sequence is TGCGCCAGCAGCTCAGGACTTAGGCCCTCCTCTGGAAACACCATATATTTT. The rearrangement uses TRBV5-1 and TRBJ1-3; D is unresolved. The V and J ends lost 3 bases and 0 bases respectively, with 16 bases between them. Germline assignment: CDR1 SGHRS and CDR2 YFSETQ. This CDR3 spans 17 amino acids.

CDR3 sequence: CASSPRGHNEQFF. CDR3 sequence (DNA): TGTGCCAGCAGCCCCAGGGGGCACAATGAGCAGTTCTTC. The chain joins TRBV7-3 to TRBJ2-1; TRBD1 agrees at 8 bases. Losses at the gene ends were 5 bases for V and 5 bases for J; bases not matched to a gene: 2. The germline CDR1 and CDR2 sequences are SGHTA and FQGTGA. This CDR3 is built from 13 residues.

There are many counts of this clonotype. This chain joins TRBV14 and TRBJ1-3, with D hard to call. Germline V gene sequence: CDR1 SGHDN, CDR2 FVKESK. The V and J ends lost 6 bases and 0 bases respectively, with 9 bases between them. CDR3 length: 14 amino acids. The CDR3 reads CASSGRSSGNTIYF. In nucleotides, the CDR3 is TGTGCCAGCAGTGGGAGAAGCTCTGGAAACACCATATATTTT. Full variable domain (remainder filled in from reference TRBV14 and TRBJ1-3): EAGVTQFPSHSVIEKGQTVTLRCDPISGHDNLYWYRRVMGKEIKFLLHFVKESKQDESGMPNNRFLAERTGGTYSTLKVQPAELEDSGVYFCASSGRSSGNTIYFGEGSWLTVV.

The CDR3 sequence is CASSRALNEKLFF. The DNA of the CDR3 is TGTGCCAGCAGCCGAGCCCTCAATGAAAAACTGTTTTTT. This sequence joins TRBV9 and TRBJ1-4; D uncertain. V shed 4 bases and J shed 5 bases, with 9 bases lying between them. Germline V lookup: CDR1 SGDLS, CDR2 YYNGEE. The CDR3 loop spans 13 amino acids.

The genes are TRBV2 and TRBJ2-2; D is unresolved. Germline values: CDR1 SNHLY, CDR2 FYNNEI. The CDR3 is 15 residues long. Trimming left V 7 bases short and J 2 bases short, with 14 bases between. The CDR3: CASTWTMTNTGELFF. The DNA of the CDR3 is TGTGCCAGCACCTGGACCATGACAAACACCGGGGAGCTGTTTTTT.

The chain links TRBV7-2 to TRBJ2-1; 10 bases are a match to TRBD1. The germline V gene has CDR1 SGHTA and CDR2 FQGNSA. The CDR3 sequence is 15 residues long. After removal of 6 bases from V and 6 bases from J, the junction contained 8 bases not matched to a gene. This chain's CDR3 is CASRPDRGAFNEQFF. For the CDR3, the DNA is TGTGCCAGCAGACCGGACAGGGGGGCTTTCAATGAGCAGTTCTTC.

This clonotype came up many times. This rearrangement joins TRBV12-3 or TRBV12-4 to TRBJ2-7; possibly TRBD1 or TRBD2 for D (7 bases each). V shed 10 bases and J shed 4 bases, with 20 bases lying between them. The CDR3 has 14 residues. The CDR3 loop reads CATRQGGSKYEQYF. CDR3 DNA: TGTGCCACCAGGCAGGGGGGGAGTAAGTACGAGCAGTACTTC.

The sample holds a few counts of this clonotype. This chain connects TRBV28 to TRBJ1-1; a possible D gene is TRBD1 (6 bases). The germline V and J ends were trimmed by 3 bases and 3 bases, with 14 bases remaining between them. Germline loops: CDR1 MDHEN, CDR2 SYDVKM. The CDR3 is made up of 15 amino acids. The CDR3 sequence: CASSFRDTGDTEAFF. Written as DNA, the CDR3 is TGTGCCAGCAGTTTCCGGGACACAGGCGACACTGAAGCTTTCTTT.

The chain has TRBV7-9 and TRBJ2-5; 8 bases line up with TRBD2. The CDR3 runs 17 residues. The V gene end was trimmed by 10 bases and the J gene end by 2 bases; junction bases not matched to a gene: 18. The V gene's germline CDR1 is SEHNR and CDR2 FQNEAQ (reference sequence). CDR3 DNA: TGTGCCAACAGTCGAGCGGGGGCCCTCTTTCTTCAAGAGACCCAGTACTTC. Translating gives CANSRAGALFLQETQYF.

This chain uses TRBV7-2 with TRBJ1-2; no definite D call. The CDR3 runs to 13 residues. Germline assignment: CDR1 SGHTA and CDR2 FQGNSA. The V and J ends lost 5 bases and 0 bases respectively, with 7 bases between them. The CDR3 region is CASSPRTNYGYTF. The CDR3 bases are TGTGCCAGCAGCCCTCGAACTAACTATGGCTACACCTTC.

This clonotype was found many times. This chain joins TRBV7-2 and TRBJ2-5; TRBD2 agrees at 9 bases. This CDR3 contains 18 residues. Per germline, CDR1 SGHTA and CDR2 FQGNSA. The V and J ends lost 5 bases and 5 bases, in that order; junction bases with no gene match: 18. In nucleotides, the CDR3 is TGTGCCAGCAGCCAGTTGAGGAACCAGCGGGGGGCACGGGAGACCCAGTACTTC. This translates into CASSQLRNQRGARETQYF.

This clonotype was observed many times. The V gene is TRBV6-6, the J gene TRBJ2-7; 7 positions agree with TRBD2. The V gene's germline CDR1 is MNHNY and CDR2 SVGAGI (reference sequence). V dropped 6 bases and J dropped 0; count of bases not matched to a gene: 8. The CDR3 runs 15 residues. CDR3 bases: TGTGCCAGCAGCCCGCGGGGGACTTTCTCCTACGAGCAGTACTTC. Translation gives CASSPRGTFSYEQYF.

In this sample, this clonotype turned up many times. This chain uses TRBV6-2 or TRBV6-3 with TRBJ2-3; tentatively, D is TRBD2 (6 bases). This CDR3 is 15 amino acids long. V was cut by 2 bases and J by 2 bases, with 11 bases left in between. Germline loops: CDR1 MNHEY, CDR2 SVGEGT. The CDR3 loop is CASSYAGLFTDTQYF. The DNA of the CDR3 is TGTGCCAGCAGTTACGCGGGACTCTTCACAGATACGCAGTATTTT.

This chain uses TRBV11-2 with TRBJ2-7; D unresolved. CDR1 and CDR2 (germline): SGHAT, FQNNGV. This CDR3 contains 15 residues. With 0 bases removed from V and 0 bases from J, the gap between germline ends came to 9 bases. CDR3: CASSLDRQSSYEQYF. DNA of the CDR3: TGTGCCAGCAGCTTAGATCGGCAGAGCTCCTACGAGCAGTACTTC.

This clonotype was seen a handful of times. The V gene is TRBV7-2, the J gene TRBJ2-2; 7 nucleotides match TRBD1. Trimming took 4 bases from V and 7 from J; bases not matched to a gene: 6. The germline V gene encodes CDR1 SGHTA and CDR2 FQGNSA. The CDR3 runs to 14 residues. This CDR3 reads CASSSGQASGELFF. For the CDR3, the DNA is TGTGCCAGCAGCTCTGGACAGGCCAGCGGGGAGCTGTTTTTT.

The chain uses TRBV28 and TRBJ2-3, with TRBD1 matching over 7 bases. Germline V lookup: CDR1 MDHEN, CDR2 SYDVKM. The V gene end was trimmed by 5 bases and the J gene end by 4 bases; junction bases not matched to a gene: 12. CDR3 size: 16 residues. The CDR3 spells CASSQETGLSADTQYF. The CDR3 DNA is TGTGCCAGCAGTCAAGAGACAGGGTTATCGGCAGATACGCAGTATTTT.

This sequence joins TRBV30 and TRBJ2-6; 8 positions match TRBD1. The germline CDR1 and CDR2 sequences are GTSNPN and SVGIG (reference sequence). After removal of 7 bases from V and 0 bases from J, the junction contained 5 bases not matched to a gene. CDR3 size: 15 residues. The CDR3: CASGTGTSGANVLTF. The CDR3 nucleotides are TGTGCCTCCGGGACAGGAACCTCTGGGGCCAACGTCCTGACTTTC.

The sample holds a few counts of this clonotype. The chain has TRBV7-9 and TRBJ2-1; D possibly corresponds to TRBD1 (6 bases). CDR1 and CDR2 (germline): SEHNR, FQNEAQ (reference sequence). The ends were cut back, 5 bases at V and 2 bases at J, with 7 bases in the middle. This CDR3 has 13 amino acids. CDR3 amino acids: CASSRQAYNEQFF. In DNA, the CDR3 is TGTGCCAGCAGCCGACAGGCCTACAATGAGCAGTTCTTC.